A single sample gave rise to the 8 T cell receptor beta chains below, sequenced in a study of CD8+CD57+ T cells in acquired aplastic anemia. Profiles of TCR beta VDJ and CDR3 were generated from a genomic DNA template. TCRdb processed the reads anew with MiXCR; each CDR3 protein has one entry. The data show 130,000 or so distinct CDR3 sequences, about 40% seen once. The patients chosen for sequencing had shown expansion of CD8+CD57+ cells (detected by flow cytometry). Specimen: sorted CD4+, CD8+, or CD8+CD57+ T cells (not recorded which) from PBMCs. Receptor source: a human donor with aplastic anemia.

DNA of the CDR3: TGTGCCAGCAGCCAGGGGGTAGGGGTTTGGGCTGGGGCCAACGTCCTGACTTTC. It yields the protein CASSQGVGVWAGANVLTF. The chain is built from TRBV11-1 and TRBJ2-6; 7 nucleotides match TRBD1. The germline V gene has CDR1 SGHAT and CDR2 FQDESV (reference sequence). After removal of 5 bases from V and 2 bases from J, the junction contained 12 bases not matched to a gene. The CDR3 loop spans 18 amino acids.

In the case of this clonotype: One base away lies a much larger clone, so this may be a sequencing read error. The rearrangement uses TRBV14 and TRBJ1-6; D might be TRBD1 (5 bases). CDR3 length equals 17 residues. The V and J ends lost 4 bases and 1 base respectively, with 14 bases between them. In germline, CDR1 is SGHDN, CDR2 FVKESK. The CDR3 region has the DNA TGTGCCAGCAGCCCCCGGGAGAGGGGATCCTATAATTCACCCCTCCACTTT. It specifies CASSPRERGSYNSPLHF.

This clonotype was counted at least ten times. The chain joins TRBV15 to TRBJ1-3; 9 positions agree with TRBD1. Germline CDR1 reads LNHNV; CDR2 reads YYDKDF (reference sequence). J gave up 4 bases and V 4 bases, and 5 bases lay outside the gene matches. CDR3 length: 15 amino acids. CDR3 in DNA: TGTGCCACCAGCATCGACGGGACAGGGGGAAACACCATATATTTT. Translated: CATSIDGTGGNTIYF. Full variable domain (remainder filled in from reference TRBV15 and TRBJ1-3): DAMVIQNPRYQVTQFGKPVTLSCSQTLNHNVMYWYQQKSSQAPKLLFHYYDKDFNNEADTPDNFQSRRPNTSFCFLDIRSPGLGDTAMYLCATSIDGTGGNTIYFGEGSWLTVV.

This clonotype was detected many times. The chain links TRBV9 to TRBJ1-4, with D hard to call. The germline CDR1 and CDR2 sequences are SGDLS and YYNGEE. The germline V and J ends were trimmed by 0 bases and 5 bases, with 11 bases remaining between them. The length of the CDR3 is 15 residues. CDR3 DNA sequence: TGTGCCAGCAGCGTAGACTCCGGGTGGAATGAAAAACTGTTTTTT. Its protein is CASSVDSGWNEKLFF. Variable domain in full (rest from reference TRBV9 and TRBJ1-4): DSGVTQTPKHLITATGQRVTLRCSPRSGDLSVYWYQQSLDQGLQFLIQYYNGEERAKGNILERFSAQQFPDLHSELNLSSLELGDSALYFCASSVDSGWNEKLFFGSGTQLSVL.

This clonotype was observed at least ten times. The chain combines TRBV20-1 with TRBJ1-2, with D maybe TRBD1 (6 bases). CDR3 length: 11 residues. V lost 4 bases and J 8 bases, leaving 11 bases between the germline ends. Germline loops: CDR1 DFQATT, CDR2 SNEGSKA (reference sequence). The CDR3 is CSAKTTGGYTF. The CDR3 DNA reads as TGCAGTGCTAAAACCACAGGGGGCTACACCTTC.

This clonotype was seen at least ten times. The rearrangement links TRBV20-1 to TRBJ2-7; 12 bases agree with TRBD1. V trimming: 5 bases; J trimming: 3 bases; junction bases outside the gene matches: 17. Germline V gene data show CDR1 as DFQATT and CDR2 as SNEGSKA (reference sequence). The CDR3 length is 18 residues. CDR3 DNA sequence: TGCAGTGCTGGCCTGGGGACAGGGGGCCTACTTGGTCACTACGAGCAGTACTTC. Translated, it gives CSAGLGTGGLLGHYEQYF.

The chain uses TRBV7-9 and TRBJ2-7; D possibly corresponds to TRBD2 (5 bases). The V end was cut by 5 bases, the J end by 3 bases, with 17 bases between. Germline CDR1 and CDR2: SEHNR and FQNEAQ (reference sequence). The CDR3 is 15 amino acids. The CDR3 nucleotides are TGTGCCAGCAGCCGCTTGGGGATTCGGGGCTACGAGCAGTACTTC. This translates into CASSRLGIRGYEQYF. The full variable domain, rest sourced from reference TRBV7-9 and TRBJ2-7, is DTGVSQNPRHKITKRGQNVTFRCDPISEHNRLYWYRQTLGQGPEFLTYFQNEAQLEKSRLLSDRFSAERPKGSFSTLEIQRTEQGDSAMYLCASSRLGIRGYEQYFGPGTRLTVT.

The genes are TRBV10-3 and TRBJ2-3; 8 nucleotides match TRBD2. The germline V gene has CDR1 ENHRY and CDR2 SYGVKD. V lost 4 bases and J lost 6; bases outside the gene matches: 9. The CDR3 runs to 15 residues. The DNA of the CDR3 is TGTGCCATCAGTGGGGGGCGGGGGGCCGGGGATACGCAGTATTTT. Encoded protein: CAISGGRGAGDTQYF.